Below, 16 T cell receptor beta chains from the same sample are listed, as sequenced in a study of T cell changes during pregnancy in multiple sclerosis. Libraries were prepared by immunoSEQ multiplex PCR; TCRdb keeps only in-frame clonotypes and omits some of them. The sample records 40,000 or so clones, 80% to 95% being singletons. The sequencing here drew on CD4+ T cells from peripheral blood mononuclear cells, taken in the third trimester of pregnancy. The receptor set was obtained from a female donor with multiple sclerosis, enrolled in a pregnancy study.

V usage is TRBV5-4 and J usage is TRBJ2-3, with 7 bases lining up with TRBD1. The V and J ends lost 3 bases and 3 bases, in that order; junction bases with no gene match: 7. The germline CDR1 and CDR2 sequences are SGHNT and YYREEE (reference sequence). The CDR3 length is 15 residues. CDR3 sequence: CASSSARGRTDTQYF. The CDR3 DNA reads TGTGCCAGCAGCTCAGCGAGGGGGCGAACAGATACGCAGTATTTT.

V is TRBV6-5 and J is TRBJ2-2; the D gene is possibly TRBD2 (6 bases). Per the germline V gene, CDR1 is MNHEY and CDR2 is SVGAGI. Trimming removed 7 bases at V and 5 bases at J, with 17 bases between. The CDR3 extends over 15 amino acids. CDR3 DNA sequence: TGTGCCAGCACTTCCAGAGTCGGAGGGACCGGGGAGCTGTTTTTT. It encodes CASTSRVGGTGELFF.

A note on this clone: One base away lies a much larger clone, so this may be a sequencing read error. The chain links TRBV27 to TRBJ1-2; no firm D call. The CDR3 consists of 13 residues. The V gene's germline CDR1 is MNHEY and CDR2 SMNVEV (reference sequence). CDR3 nucleotides: TGTGCCAGCAGTTTCGAGGGAAACTATGGCCACACCTTC. It encodes CASSFEGNYGHTF.

This clone showed up just once. J is TRBJ2-2 and V is TRBV5-4; D remains unclear. V lost 3 bases, J lost 4 bases, and 4 bases lay in between. The CDR3 covers 12 residues. CDR1 SGHNT and CDR2 YYREEE come from the germline V gene (reference sequence). The CDR3 DNA sequence: TGTGCCAGCAGCTGGGCCACCGGGGAGCTGTTTTTT. Its translation: CASSWATGELFF.

The gene calls are TRBV12-5 and TRBJ1-5, with 9 bases fitting TRBD1. V trimming: 0 bases; J trimming: 2 bases; junction bases outside the gene matches: 5. This CDR3 is built from 17 residues. Germline V gene sequence: CDR1 LGHNT, CDR2 FRNRAP. The CDR3, as DNA: TGTGCTAGTGGTTTGGTCCCGACAGGGGGGGGCAATCAGCCCCAGCATTTT. Its translation is CASGLVPTGGGNQPQHF.

The rearrangement joins TRBV5-1 to TRBJ2-1, with D unclear. V was shortened by 5 bases and J by 0 bases, with 12 bases between the two germline ends. The CDR3 spans 15 residues. Germline-derived CDR1 and CDR2 are SGHRS and YFSETQ. The CDR3 region has the DNA TGCGCCAGCAGTCGAGTGGTAGCCTCCTACAATGAGCAGTTCTTC. Translation gives CASSRVVASYNEQFF.

The chain is built from TRBV7-3 and TRBJ2-1, with 9 bases fitting TRBD1. CDR1 is SGHTA and CDR2 is FQGTGA in the germline V gene. This CDR3 has 14 residues. V lost 4 bases and J lost 6; bases outside the gene matches: 4. The CDR3 reads CASSSGTGFNEQFF. CDR3 DNA sequence: TGTGCCAGCAGCTCCGGGACAGGGTTCAATGAGCAGTTCTTC.

The chain links TRBV5-8 to TRBJ1-4; D might be TRBD1 (6 bases). The germline V gene encodes CDR1 SGHTS and CDR2 YDEGEE. Trimming stripped 4 bases from V and 8 bases from J, with 12 bases between. The CDR3 has 13 residues. The CDR3 DNA reads TGTGCCAGCAGCGTGACAGGTCCCGAAAAACTGTTTTTT. It specifies CASSVTGPEKLFF.

Details on this clone: One end of the junction fails to match germline, which may point to a read error. The rearrangement joins TRBV18 to TRBJ1-1; D might be TRBD1 (5 bases). This CDR3 is 13 amino acids long. Germline CDR1 and CDR2: KGHSH and LQKENI. The CDR3 coding sequence is TGTGCCAGCTCGCCGGCAGGGAACGCTGAAGCTTTCTTT. Its protein is CASSPAGNAEAFF.

The genes are TRBV29-1 and TRBJ2-1, with D hard to call. The germline V gene encodes CDR1 SQVTM and CDR2 ANQGSEA. V was shortened by 7 bases and J by 4 bases, with 11 bases between the two germline ends. The CDR3 contains 12 residues. In DNA, the CDR3 is TGCAGCGCAGACATCTCGTACAATGAGCAGTTCTTC. It encodes CSADISYNEQFF.

The V gene is TRBV5-4, the J gene TRBJ1-4; 7 nucleotides match TRBD1. The germline gives CDR1 SGHNT, CDR2 YYREEE (reference sequence). V lost 5 bases and J lost 0; bases outside the gene matches: 7. CDR3 size: 16 residues. In DNA, the CDR3 is TGTGCCAGCAGTCACAGGGGAGCTGCAACTAATGAAAAACTGTTTTTT. It encodes CASSHRGAATNEKLFF.

This chain joins TRBV25-1 and TRBJ2-2, with 9 bases identical to TRBD2. Germline CDR1 is MGHDK and CDR2 is SYGVNS. Trimming removed 4 bases from V and 7 bases from J; junction bases left unmatched: 4. The CDR3 contains 14 residues. The CDR3 coding sequence is TGTGCCAGCAGTGGGGCGGGAGGGGTCGGGGAGCTGTTTTTT. Protein product: CASSGAGGVGELFF.

This clone was detected only once. The V call is TRBV5-1, the J call TRBJ2-2; TRBD1 might be the D (6 bases). The V gene's germline CDR1 is SGHRS and CDR2 YFSETQ. The length of the CDR3 is 15 residues. The V end lost 3 bases, the J end lost 4 bases, and 13 bases lay between the germline ends. CDR3 sequence: CASSSQGWGTGELFF. CDR3 in DNA: TGCGCCAGCAGCTCACAGGGTTGGGGCACCGGGGAGCTGTTTTTT.

V gene TRBV4-3 combines with J gene TRBJ2-3; 7 bases are a match to TRBD1. Germline V gives CDR1 LGHNA, CDR2 YSLEER. CDR3 length: 15 amino acids. J was trimmed by 2 bases and V by 3 bases; bases with no gene match: 5. CDR3 sequence (DNA): TGCGCCAGCAGCCAGAGGGGGCAGAACACAGATACGCAGTATTTT. Encoded protein: CASSQRGQNTDTQYF.

The CDR3 protein is CATKEVGSYEQYF. CDR3 DNA sequence: TGTGCCACCAAGGAGGTCGGGAGCTACGAGCAGTACTTC. The genes are TRBV13 and TRBJ2-7; D might be TRBD2 (6 bases). The CDR3 extends over 13 amino acids. Germline values: CDR1 PRHDT, CDR2 FYEKMQ (reference sequence). V was shortened by 10 bases and J by 3 bases, with 16 bases between the two germline ends.

The chain joins TRBV7-2 to TRBJ2-1, with 7 nucleotides matching TRBD2. The V gene end was trimmed by 5 bases and the J gene end by 9 bases; junction bases not matched to a gene: 10. From germline, CDR1 is SGHTA and CDR2 FQGNSA. This CDR3 is built from 14 residues. CDR3 in DNA: TGTGCCAGCAGCGGTACCTGGACTAGAGGTGAGCAGTTCTTC. Protein product: CASSGTWTRGEQFF.